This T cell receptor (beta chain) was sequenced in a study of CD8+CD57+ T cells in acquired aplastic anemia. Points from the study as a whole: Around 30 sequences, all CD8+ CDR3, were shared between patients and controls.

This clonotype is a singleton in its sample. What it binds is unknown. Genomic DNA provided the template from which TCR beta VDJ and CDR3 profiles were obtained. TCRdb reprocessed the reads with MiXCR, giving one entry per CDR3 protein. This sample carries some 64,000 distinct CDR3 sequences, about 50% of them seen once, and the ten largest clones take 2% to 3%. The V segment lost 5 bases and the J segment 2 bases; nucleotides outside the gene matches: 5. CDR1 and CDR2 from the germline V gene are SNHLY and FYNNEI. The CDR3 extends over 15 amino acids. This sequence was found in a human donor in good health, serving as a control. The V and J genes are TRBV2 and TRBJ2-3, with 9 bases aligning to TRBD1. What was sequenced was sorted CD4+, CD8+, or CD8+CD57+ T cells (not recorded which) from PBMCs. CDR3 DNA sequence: TGTGCCAGCAGTCTAAACAGGGGGCACACAGATACGCAGTATTTT. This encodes CASSLNRGHTDTQYF.